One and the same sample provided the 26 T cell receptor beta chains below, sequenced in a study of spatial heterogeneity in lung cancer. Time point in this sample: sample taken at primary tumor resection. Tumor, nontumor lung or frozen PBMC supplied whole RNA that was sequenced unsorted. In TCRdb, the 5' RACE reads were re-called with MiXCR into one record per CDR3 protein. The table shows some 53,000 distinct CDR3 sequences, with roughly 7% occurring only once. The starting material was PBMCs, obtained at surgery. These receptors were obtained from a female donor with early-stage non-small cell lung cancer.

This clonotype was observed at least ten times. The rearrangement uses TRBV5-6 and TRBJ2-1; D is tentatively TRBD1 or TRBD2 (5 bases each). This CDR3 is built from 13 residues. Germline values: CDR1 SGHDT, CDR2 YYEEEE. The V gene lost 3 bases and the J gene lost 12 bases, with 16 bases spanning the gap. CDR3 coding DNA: TGTGCCAGCAGCTCGCCGGGACCTCGATCGCAGTTCTTC. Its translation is CASSSPGPRSQFF.

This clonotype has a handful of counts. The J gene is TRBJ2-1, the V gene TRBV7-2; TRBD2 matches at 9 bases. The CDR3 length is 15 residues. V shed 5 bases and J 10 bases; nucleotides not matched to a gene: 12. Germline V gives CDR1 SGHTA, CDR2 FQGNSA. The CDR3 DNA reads TGTGCCAGCAGCCGATCCGCGGGGGGGCCTGAAGAGCAGTTCTTC. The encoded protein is CASSRSAGGPEEQFF.

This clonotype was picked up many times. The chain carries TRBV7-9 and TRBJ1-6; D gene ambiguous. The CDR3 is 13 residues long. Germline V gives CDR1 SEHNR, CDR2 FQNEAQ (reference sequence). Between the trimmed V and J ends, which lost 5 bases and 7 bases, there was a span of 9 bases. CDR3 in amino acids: CASSRDSNSPLHF. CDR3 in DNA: TGTGCCAGCAGCCGGGATTCAAATTCACCCCTCCACTTT.

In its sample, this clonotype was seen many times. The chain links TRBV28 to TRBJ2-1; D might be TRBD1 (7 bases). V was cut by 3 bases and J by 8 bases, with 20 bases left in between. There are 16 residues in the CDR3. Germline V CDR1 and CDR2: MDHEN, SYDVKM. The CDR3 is CASSFYGGTVGDEQFF. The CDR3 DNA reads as TGTGCCAGCAGTTTTTATGGCGGGACAGTGGGCGATGAGCAGTTCTTC.

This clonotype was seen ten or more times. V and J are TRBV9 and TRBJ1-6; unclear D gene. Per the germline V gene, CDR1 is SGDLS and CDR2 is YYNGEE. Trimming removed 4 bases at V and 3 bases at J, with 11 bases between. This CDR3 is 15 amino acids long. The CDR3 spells CASSPTGLYNSPLHF. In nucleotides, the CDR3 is TGTGCCAGCAGCCCTACCGGACTCTATAATTCACCCCTCCACTTT. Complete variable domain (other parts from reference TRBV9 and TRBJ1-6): DSGVTQTPKHLITATGQRVTLRCSPRSGDLSVYWYQQSLDQGLQFLIQYYNGEERAKGNILERFSAQQFPDLHSELNLSSLELGDSALYFCASSPTGLYNSPLHFGNGTRLTVT.

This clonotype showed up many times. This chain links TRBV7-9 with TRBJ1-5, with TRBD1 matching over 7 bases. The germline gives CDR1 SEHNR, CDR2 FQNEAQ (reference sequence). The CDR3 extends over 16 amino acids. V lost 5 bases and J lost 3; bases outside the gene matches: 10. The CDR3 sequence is CASSLVSGGFNQPQHF. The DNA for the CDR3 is TGTGCCAGCAGCCTAGTCTCAGGGGGTTTCAATCAGCCCCAGCATTTT.

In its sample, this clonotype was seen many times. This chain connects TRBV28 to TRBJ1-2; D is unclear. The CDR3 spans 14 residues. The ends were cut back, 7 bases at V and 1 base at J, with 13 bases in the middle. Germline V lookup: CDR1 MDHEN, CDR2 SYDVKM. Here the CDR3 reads CASKTGRLNYGYTF. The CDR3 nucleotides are TGTGCCAGCAAGACGGGCAGACTTAACTATGGCTACACCTTC.

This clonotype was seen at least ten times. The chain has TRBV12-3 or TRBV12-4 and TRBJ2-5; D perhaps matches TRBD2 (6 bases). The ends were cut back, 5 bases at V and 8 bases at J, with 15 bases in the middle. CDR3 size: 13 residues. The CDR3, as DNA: TGTGCCAGCAGTCCTAGCGTCGTCCTTACCCAGTACTTC. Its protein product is CASSPSVVLTQYF.

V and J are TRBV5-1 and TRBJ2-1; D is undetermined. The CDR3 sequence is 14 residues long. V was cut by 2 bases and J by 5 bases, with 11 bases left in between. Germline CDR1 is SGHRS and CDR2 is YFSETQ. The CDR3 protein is CASSLGSQNNEQFF. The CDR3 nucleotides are TGCGCCAGCAGCTTAGGGTCCCAAAACAATGAGCAGTTCTTC.

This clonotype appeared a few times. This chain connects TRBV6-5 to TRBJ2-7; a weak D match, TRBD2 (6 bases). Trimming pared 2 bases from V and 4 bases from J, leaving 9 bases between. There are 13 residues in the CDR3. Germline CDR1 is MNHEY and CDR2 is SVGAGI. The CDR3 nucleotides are TGTGCCAGCAGTTACGGGGGGAGTTACGAGCAGTACTTC. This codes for CASSYGGSYEQYF.

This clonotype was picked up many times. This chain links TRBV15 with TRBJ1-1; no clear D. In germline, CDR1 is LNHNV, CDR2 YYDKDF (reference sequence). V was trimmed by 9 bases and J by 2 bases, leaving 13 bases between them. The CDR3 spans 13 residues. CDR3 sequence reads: CATAWAVNTEAFF. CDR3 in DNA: TGTGCCACGGCCTGGGCAGTAAACACTGAAGCTTTCTTT.

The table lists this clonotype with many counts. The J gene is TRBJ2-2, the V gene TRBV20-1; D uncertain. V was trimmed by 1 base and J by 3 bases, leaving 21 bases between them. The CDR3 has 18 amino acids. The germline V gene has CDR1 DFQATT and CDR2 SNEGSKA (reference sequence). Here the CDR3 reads CSARALLGGIEDTGELFF. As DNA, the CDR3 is TGCAGTGCTAGAGCCCTGCTGGGCGGAATAGAGGACACCGGGGAGCTGTTTTTT.

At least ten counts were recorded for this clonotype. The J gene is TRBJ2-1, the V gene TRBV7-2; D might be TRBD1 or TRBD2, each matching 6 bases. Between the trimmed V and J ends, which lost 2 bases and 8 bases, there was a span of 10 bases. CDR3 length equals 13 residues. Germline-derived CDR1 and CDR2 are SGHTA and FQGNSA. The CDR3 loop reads CASSLKGGHEQFF. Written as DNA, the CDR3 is TGTGCCAGCAGCTTAAAGGGGGGCCATGAGCAGTTCTTC.

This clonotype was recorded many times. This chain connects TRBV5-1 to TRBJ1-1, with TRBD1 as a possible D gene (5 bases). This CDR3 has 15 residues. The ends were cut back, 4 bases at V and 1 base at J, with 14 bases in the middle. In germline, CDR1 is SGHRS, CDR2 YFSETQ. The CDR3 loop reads CASSTLGGENTEAFF. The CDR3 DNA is TGCGCCAGCAGCACCCTTGGGGGGGAGAACACTGAAGCTTTCTTT.

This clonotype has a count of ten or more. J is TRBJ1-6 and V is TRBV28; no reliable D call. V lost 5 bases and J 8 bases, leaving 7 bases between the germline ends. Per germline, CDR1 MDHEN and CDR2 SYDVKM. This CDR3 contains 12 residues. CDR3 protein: CASSPAYSPLHF. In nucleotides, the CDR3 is TGTGCCAGCAGTCCCGCCTATTCACCCCTCCACTTT.

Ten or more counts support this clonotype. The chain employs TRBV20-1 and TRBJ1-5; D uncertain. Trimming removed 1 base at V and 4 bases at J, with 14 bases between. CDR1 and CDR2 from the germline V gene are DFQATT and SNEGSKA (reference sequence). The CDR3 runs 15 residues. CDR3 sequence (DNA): TGCAGTGCTAGAGCTTCGGACCCTTTTAATCAGCCCCAGCATTTT. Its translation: CSARASDPFNQPQHF.

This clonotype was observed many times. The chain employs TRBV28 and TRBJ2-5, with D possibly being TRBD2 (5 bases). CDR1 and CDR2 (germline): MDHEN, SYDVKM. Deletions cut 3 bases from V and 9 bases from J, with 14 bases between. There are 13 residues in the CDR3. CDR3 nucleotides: TGTGCCAGCAGTTTCCAGACTAATAGGGCCCAGTACTTC. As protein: CASSFQTNRAQYF.

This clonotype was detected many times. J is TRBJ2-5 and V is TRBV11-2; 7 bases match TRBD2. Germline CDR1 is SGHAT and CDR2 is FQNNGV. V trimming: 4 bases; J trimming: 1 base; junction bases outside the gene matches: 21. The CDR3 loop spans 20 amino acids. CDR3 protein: CASSSLRRLAKTHSQETQYF. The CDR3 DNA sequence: TGTGCCAGCAGCTCGCTCAGACGACTAGCCAAGACTCATTCCCAAGAGACCCAGTACTTC.

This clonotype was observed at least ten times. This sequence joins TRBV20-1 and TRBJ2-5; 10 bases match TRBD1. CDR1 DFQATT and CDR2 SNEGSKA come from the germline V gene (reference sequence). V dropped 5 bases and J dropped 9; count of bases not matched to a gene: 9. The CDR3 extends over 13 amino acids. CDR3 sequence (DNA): TGCAGTGCTTCCGGGACAGGGGCCGGGGCCCAGTACTTC. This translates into CSASGTGAGAQYF.

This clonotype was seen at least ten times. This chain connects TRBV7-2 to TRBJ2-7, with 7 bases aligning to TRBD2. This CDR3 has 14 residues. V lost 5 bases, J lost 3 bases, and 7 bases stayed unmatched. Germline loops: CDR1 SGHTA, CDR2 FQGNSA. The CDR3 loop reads CASSPPGLNYEQYF. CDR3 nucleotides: TGTGCCAGCAGCCCACCGGGACTAAACTACGAGCAGTACTTC.

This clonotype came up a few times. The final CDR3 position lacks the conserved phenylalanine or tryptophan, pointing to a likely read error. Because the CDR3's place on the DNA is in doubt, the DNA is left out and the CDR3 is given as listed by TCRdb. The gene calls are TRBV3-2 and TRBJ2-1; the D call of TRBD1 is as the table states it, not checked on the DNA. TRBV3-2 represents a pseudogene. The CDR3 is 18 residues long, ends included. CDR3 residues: CASSKTPGQGIFTPYMSL.

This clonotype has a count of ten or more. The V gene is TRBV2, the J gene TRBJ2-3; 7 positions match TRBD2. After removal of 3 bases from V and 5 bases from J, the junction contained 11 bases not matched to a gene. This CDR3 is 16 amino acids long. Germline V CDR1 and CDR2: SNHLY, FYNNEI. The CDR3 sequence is CASSEARSGVGDTQYF. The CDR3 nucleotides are TGTGCCAGCAGTGAGGCACGGAGCGGGGTCGGAGATACGCAGTATTTT.

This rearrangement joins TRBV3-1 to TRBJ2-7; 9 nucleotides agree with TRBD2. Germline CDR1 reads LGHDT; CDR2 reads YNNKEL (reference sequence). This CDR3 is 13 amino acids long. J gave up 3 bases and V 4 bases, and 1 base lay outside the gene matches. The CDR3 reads CASSRSGGYEQYF. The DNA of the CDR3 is TGTGCCAGCAGCCGTAGCGGGGGCTACGAGCAGTACTTC.

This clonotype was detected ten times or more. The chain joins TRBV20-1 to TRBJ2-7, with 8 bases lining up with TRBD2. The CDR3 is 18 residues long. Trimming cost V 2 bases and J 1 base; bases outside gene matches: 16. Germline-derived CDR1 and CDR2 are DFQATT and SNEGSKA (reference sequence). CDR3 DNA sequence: TGCAGTGCTAGAAAAATACTGGCGGGAGGACCTACTTCCTACGAGCAGTACTTC. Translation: CSARKILAGGPTSYEQYF.

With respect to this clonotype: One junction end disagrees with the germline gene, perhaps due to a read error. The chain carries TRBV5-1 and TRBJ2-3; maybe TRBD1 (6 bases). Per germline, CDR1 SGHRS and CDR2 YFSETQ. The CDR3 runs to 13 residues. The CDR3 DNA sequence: TGCGTCAGCAGTGACAGGATGGGGGATACGCAGTATTTT. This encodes CVSSDRMGDTQYF.

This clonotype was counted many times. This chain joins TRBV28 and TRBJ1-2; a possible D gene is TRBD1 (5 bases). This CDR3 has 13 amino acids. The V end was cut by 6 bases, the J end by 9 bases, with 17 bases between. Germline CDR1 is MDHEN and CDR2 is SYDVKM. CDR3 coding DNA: TGTGCCAGCAGCCCCGGGACCGTTTTTAGCTACACCTTC. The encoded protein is CASSPGTVFSYTF.